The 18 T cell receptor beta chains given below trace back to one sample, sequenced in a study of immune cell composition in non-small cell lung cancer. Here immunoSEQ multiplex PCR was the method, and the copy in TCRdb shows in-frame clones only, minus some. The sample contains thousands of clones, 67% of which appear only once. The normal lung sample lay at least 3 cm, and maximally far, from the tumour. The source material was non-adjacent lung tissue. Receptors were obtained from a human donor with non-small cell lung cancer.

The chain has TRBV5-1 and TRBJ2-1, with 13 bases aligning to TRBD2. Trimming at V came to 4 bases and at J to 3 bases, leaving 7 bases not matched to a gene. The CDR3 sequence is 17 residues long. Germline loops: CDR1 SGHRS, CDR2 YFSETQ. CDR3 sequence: CASSPGTSGASYNEQFF. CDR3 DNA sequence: TGCGCCAGCAGCCCCGGGACTAGCGGGGCTAGCTACAATGAGCAGTTCTTC.

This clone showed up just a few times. For the CDR3, the DNA is TGCGCCAGCAGTGAGGGGGACACTGAAGCTTTCTTT. Its protein is CASSEGDTEAFF. The chain carries TRBV5-1 and TRBJ1-1; TRBD1 might be the D (6 bases). The germline CDR1 and CDR2 sequences are SGHRS and YFSETQ. Trimming pared 5 bases from V and 3 bases from J, leaving 8 bases between. The CDR3 has 12 amino acids.

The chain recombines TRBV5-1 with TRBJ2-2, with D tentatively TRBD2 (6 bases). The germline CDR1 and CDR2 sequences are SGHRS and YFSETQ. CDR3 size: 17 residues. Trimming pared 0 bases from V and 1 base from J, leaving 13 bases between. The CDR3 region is CASSLGTLAMNTGELFF. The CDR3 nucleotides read TGCGCCAGCAGCTTGGGGACCCTAGCGATGAACACCGGGGAGCTGTTTTTT.

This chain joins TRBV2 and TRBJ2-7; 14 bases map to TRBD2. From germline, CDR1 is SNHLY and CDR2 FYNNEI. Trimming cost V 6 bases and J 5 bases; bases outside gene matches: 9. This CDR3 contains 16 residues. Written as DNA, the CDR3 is TGTGCCAGCAGCCGAGGACTAGCGGGAGGAGTGGACGAGCAGTACTTC. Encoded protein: CASSRGLAGGVDEQYF.

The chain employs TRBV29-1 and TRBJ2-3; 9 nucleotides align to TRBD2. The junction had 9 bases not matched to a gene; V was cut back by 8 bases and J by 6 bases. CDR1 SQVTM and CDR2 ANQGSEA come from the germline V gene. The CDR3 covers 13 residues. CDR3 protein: CSHERGVGDTQYF. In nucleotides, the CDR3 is TGCAGCCACGAGCGGGGGGTCGGGGATACGCAGTATTTT.

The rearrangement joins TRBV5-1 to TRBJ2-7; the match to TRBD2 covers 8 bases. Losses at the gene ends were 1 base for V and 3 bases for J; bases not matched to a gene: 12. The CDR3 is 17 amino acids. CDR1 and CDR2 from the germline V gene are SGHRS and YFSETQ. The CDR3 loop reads CASSLWEPVTSGYEQYF. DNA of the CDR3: TGCGCCAGCAGCTTGTGGGAGCCGGTAACTAGCGGCTACGAGCAGTACTTC.

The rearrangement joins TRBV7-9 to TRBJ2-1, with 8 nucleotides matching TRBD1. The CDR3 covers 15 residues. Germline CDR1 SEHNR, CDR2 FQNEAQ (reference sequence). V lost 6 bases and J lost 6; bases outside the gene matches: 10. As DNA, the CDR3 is TGTGCCAGCAGTGACATACTTGGACAGGGCAATGAGCAGTTCTTC. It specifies CASSDILGQGNEQFF.

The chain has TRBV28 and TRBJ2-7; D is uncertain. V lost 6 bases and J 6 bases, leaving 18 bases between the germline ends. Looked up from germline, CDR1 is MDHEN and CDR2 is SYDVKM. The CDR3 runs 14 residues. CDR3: CASRPTNWATEQYF. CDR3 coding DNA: TGTGCCAGCAGACCGACAAATTGGGCGACCGAGCAGTACTTC.

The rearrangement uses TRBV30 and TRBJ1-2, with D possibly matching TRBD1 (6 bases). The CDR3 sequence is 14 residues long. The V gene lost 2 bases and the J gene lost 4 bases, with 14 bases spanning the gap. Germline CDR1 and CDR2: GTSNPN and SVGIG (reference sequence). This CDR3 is CAWSYSIGGYGYTF. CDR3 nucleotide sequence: TGTGCCTGGAGTTATAGTATAGGGGGCTATGGCTACACCTTC.

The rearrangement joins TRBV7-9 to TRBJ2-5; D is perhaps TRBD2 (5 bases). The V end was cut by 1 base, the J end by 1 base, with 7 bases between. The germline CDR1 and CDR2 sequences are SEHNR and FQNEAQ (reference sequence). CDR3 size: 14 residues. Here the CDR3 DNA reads TGTGCCAGCAGCTTAGGGACTCTCCAAGAGACCCAGTACTTC. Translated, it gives CASSLGTLQETQYF.

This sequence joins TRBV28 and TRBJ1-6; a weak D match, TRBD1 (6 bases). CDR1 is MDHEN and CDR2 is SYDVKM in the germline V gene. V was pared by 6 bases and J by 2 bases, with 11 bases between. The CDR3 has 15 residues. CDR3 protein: CASSQTGAYNSPLHF. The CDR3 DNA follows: TGTGCCAGCAGCCAGACAGGTGCCTATAATTCACCCCTCCACTTT.

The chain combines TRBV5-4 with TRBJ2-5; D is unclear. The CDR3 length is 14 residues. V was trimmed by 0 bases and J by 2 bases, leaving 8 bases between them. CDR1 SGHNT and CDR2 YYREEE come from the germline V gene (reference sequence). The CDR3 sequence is CASSLEPTQETQYF. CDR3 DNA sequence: TGTGCCAGCAGCTTGGAACCTACTCAAGAGACCCAGTACTTC.

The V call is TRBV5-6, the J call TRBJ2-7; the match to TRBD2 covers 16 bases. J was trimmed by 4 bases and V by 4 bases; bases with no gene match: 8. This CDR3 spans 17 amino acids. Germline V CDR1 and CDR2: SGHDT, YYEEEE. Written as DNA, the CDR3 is TGTGCCAGCAGCGGAGGGACTAGCGGGGGGGCGTGGTACGAGCAGTACTTC. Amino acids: CASSGGTSGGAWYEQYF.

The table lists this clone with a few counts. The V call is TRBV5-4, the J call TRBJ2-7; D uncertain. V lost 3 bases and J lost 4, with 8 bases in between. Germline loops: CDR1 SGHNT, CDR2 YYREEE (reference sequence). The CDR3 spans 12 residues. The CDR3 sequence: CASSSNGYEQYF. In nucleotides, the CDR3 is TGTGCCAGCAGCTCTAATGGTTACGAGCAGTACTTC.

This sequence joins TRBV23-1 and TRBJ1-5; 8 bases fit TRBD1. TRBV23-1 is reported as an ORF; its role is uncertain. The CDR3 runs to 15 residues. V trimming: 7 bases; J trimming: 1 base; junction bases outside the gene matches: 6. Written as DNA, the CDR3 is TGCGCCAGCATCCCAGGGGGCCCAAGCAATCAGCCCCAGCATTTT. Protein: CASIPGGPSNQPQHF.

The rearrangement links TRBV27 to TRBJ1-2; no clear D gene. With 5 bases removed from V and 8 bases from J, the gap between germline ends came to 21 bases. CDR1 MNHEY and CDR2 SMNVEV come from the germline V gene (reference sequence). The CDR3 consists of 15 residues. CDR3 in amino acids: CASSPLTRPNWGYTF. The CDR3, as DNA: TGTGCCAGCAGTCCCCTCACGAGGCCCAACTGGGGCTACACCTTC.

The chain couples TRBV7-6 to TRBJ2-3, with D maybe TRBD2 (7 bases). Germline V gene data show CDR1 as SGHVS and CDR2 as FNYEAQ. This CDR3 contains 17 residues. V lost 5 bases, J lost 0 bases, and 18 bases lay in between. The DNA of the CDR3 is TGTGCCAGCAGCCAAACTACGGGGGGCCCTAGCACAGATACGCAGTATTTT. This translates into CASSQTTGGPSTDTQYF.

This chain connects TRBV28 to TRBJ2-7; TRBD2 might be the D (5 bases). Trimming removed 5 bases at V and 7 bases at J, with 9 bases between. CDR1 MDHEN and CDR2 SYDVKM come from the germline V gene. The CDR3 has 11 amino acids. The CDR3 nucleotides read TGTGCCAGCAGTCCCTCGGGGGAGCAGTACTTC. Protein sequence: CASSPSGEQYF.